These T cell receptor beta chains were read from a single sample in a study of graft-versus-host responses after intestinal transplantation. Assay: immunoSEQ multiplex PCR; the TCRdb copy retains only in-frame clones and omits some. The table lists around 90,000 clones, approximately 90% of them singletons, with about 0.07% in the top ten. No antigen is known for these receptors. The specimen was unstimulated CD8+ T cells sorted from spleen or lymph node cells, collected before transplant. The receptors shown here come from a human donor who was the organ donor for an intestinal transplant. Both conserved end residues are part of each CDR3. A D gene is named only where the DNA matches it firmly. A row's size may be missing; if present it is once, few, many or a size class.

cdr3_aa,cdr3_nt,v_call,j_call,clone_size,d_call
CASSQAFSGGNEQFF,TGTGCCAGCAGCCAAGCCTTCTCGGGGGGCAATGAGCAGTTCTTC,TRBV14,TRBJ2-1,-,TRBD2
CASRTGTSGWETQYF,TGTGCCAGCAGAACCGGGACTAGCGGGTGGGAGACCCAGTACTTC,TRBV6-6,TRBJ2-5,few,TRBD2
CASSQDSGDQFF,TGCGCCAGCAGCCAAGATTCGGGTGATCAGTTTTTT,TRBV4-1,TRBJ1-4,-,-
CASSLKSAGEQYF,TGTGCCAGCAGTTTAAAATCTGCGGGGGAGCAGTACTTC,TRBV27,TRBJ2-7,-,-
CASSFLALETQYF,TGTGCCAGCAGTTTTCTCGCACTAGAGACCCAGTACTTC,TRBV6-5,TRBJ2-5,-,-
CASRRQDSSYEQYF,TGTGCCAGCAGACGACAGGACAGCTCCTACGAGCAGTACTTC,TRBV6-1,TRBJ2-7,-,-
CATSADTQYF,TGTGCCACGTCAGCAGATACGCAGTATTTT,TRBV2,TRBJ2-3,-,-
CASSLSGDSSYNEQFF,TGTGCCAGCAGCCTCTCGGGGGATAGCTCCTACAATGAGCAGTTCTTC,TRBV7-3,TRBJ2-1,-,-
CASSQDNRDTQYF,TGTGCCAGCAGCCAAGACAACCGGGATACGCAGTATTTT,TRBV4-2,TRBJ2-3,-,-
CASSFFLAGGPYEQYF,TGTGCCAGCAGCTTCTTTCTAGCGGGGGGACCATACGAGCAGTACTTC,TRBV5-8,TRBJ2-7,-,TRBD2
CASSLAYQQGGNVLTF,TGTGCCAGCAGCTTAGCGTATCAGCAGGGTGGGAACGTCCTGACTTTC,TRBV7-6,TRBJ2-6,-,-
CASSALLDRGFYNEQFF,TGTGCCAGCAGCGCACTATTGGACAGGGGGTTTTACAATGAGCAGTTCTTC,TRBV2,TRBJ2-1,-,TRBD1
CASSSLYSGAQETQYF,TGTGCCAGCAGCTCCCTTTACAGCGGGGCACAAGAGACCCAGTACTTC,TRBV5-4,TRBJ2-5,-,TRBD2
CASSPWLGNTEAFF,TGTGCCAGCAGTCCCTGGCTAGGGAACACTGAAGCTTTCTTT,TRBV27,TRBJ1-1,few,-
CASSQGGRSYEQYF,TGCGCCAGCAGCCAAGGTGGCAGGTCCTACGAGCAGTACTTC,TRBV4-1,TRBJ2-7,once,-
CALLGTDGYTF,TGTGCCCTACTAGGAACGGATGGCTACACCTTC,TRBV14,TRBJ1-2,once,-
CASSYGAENYEQYF,TGTGCCAGCAGTTACGGGGCGGAGAACTACGAGCAGTACTTC,TRBV6-5,TRBJ2-7,few,-
CASSDGLAGGPSYNEQFF,TGCGCCAGCAGTGACGGGCTAGCGGGGGGGCCGTCCTACAATGAGCAGTTCTTC,TRBV10-1,TRBJ2-1,-,TRBD2